This TCR beta chain was captured in a study of cytomegalovirus exposure and HLA in healthy donors. Broader study findings: Relative to equally common others, HLA-associated TCR beta chains showed greater clonal expansion in a later analysis. Rarity marked most TCR sequences, yet some public TCRs occurred in many donors.

The study ran its PCR with 60 Vbeta and 13 Jbeta primers. The assay was immunoSEQ multiplex PCR, and TCRdb's table has in-frame clones only and misses some. The sample lists about 100,000 clones; roughly 88% were seen once. On this clone: Its antigen is still unknown.

This CDR3 has 17 amino acids. Trimming shortened V by 2 bases and J by 0 bases, and 14 bases separated the two germline ends. Germline V CDR1 and CDR2: SEHNR, FQNEAQ (reference sequence). This TCR was recovered from a woman in her late teens or twenties in good health and CMV-seronegative. The specimen was PBMCs. The J gene is TRBJ1-3, the V gene TRBV7-9; possible D gene TRBD1, 6 bases. CDR3 sequence reads: CASSLYTGTFSGNTIYF. The CDR3 DNA is TGTGCCAGCAGCTTATATACAGGGACCTTCTCTGGAAACACCATATATTTT.